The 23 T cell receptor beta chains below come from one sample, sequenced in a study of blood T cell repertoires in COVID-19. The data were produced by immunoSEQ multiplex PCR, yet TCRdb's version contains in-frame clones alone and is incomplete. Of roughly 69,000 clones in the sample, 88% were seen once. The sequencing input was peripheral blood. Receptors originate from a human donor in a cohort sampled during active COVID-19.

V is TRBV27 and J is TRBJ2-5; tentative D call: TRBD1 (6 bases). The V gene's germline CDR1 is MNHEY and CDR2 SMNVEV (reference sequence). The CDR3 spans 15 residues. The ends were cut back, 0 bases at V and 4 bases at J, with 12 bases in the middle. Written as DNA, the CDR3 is TGTGCCAGCAGTTTATCCATGAGGGGGAGAGAGACCCAGTACTTC. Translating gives CASSLSMRGRETQYF.

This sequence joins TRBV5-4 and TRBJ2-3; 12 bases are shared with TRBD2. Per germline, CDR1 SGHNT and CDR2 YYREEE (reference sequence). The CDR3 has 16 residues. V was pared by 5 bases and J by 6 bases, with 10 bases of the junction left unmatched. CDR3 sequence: CASRWTSGAHKDTQYF. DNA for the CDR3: TGTGCCAGCAGATGGACTAGCGGGGCGCACAAGGATACGCAGTATTTT.

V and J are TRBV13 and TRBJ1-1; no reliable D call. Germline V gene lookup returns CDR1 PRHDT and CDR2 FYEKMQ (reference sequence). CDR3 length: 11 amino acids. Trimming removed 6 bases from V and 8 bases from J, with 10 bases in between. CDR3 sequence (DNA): TGTGCCAGCAGAAGAGGATCCGAAGCTTTCTTT. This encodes CASRRGSEAFF.

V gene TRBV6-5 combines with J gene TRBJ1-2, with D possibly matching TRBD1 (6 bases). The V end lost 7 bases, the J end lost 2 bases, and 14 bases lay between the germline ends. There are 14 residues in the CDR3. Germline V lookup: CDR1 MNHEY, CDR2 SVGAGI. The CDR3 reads CASTEGQPNYGYTF. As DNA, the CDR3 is TGTGCCAGCACAGAAGGACAGCCGAACTATGGCTACACCTTC.

The chain's CDR3 is CASSEGRAKDTQYF. The CDR3, as DNA: TGTGCCAGCAGTGAAGGCAGGGCAAAAGATACGCAGTATTTT. V and J are TRBV6-1 and TRBJ2-3, with a possible D match to TRBD1 (5 bases). The CDR3 contains 14 residues. Germline CDR1 reads MNHNS; CDR2 reads SASEGT. Trimming stripped 1 base from V and 5 bases from J, with 10 bases between.

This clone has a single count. This CDR3 reads CASRAGLAGGETQYF. The CDR3 DNA is TGTGCCAGCAGAGCGGGACTAGCGGGAGGAGAGACCCAGTACTTC. The chain recombines TRBV7-2 with TRBJ2-5; 15 nucleotides align to TRBD2. CDR3 length: 15 residues. Unmatched junction bases numbered 3, after V lost 6 bases and J lost 4 bases. Germline CDR1 and CDR2: SGHTA and FQGNSA. Filled out from reference TRBV7-2 and TRBJ2-5, the complete variable domain reads GAGVSQSPSNKVTEKGKDVELRCDPISGHTALYWYRQSLGQGLEFLIYFQGNSAPDKSGLPSDRFSAERTGGSVSTLTIQRTQQEDSAVYLCASRAGLAGGETQYFGPGTRLLVL.

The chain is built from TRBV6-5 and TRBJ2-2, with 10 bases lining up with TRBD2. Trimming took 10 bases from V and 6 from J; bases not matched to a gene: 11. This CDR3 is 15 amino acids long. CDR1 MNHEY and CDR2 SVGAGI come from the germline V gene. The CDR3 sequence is CATQELAGVPGELFF. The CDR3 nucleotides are TGTGCCACCCAAGAGCTAGCGGGAGTTCCCGGGGAGCTGTTTTTT.

CDR3 in amino acids: CASSRDRGSGNTIYF. Written as DNA, the CDR3 is TGTGCCAGCAGCCGCGACAGGGGAAGTGGAAACACCATATATTTT. This chain links TRBV5-4 with TRBJ1-3; 8 nucleotides line up with TRBD1. V lost 4 bases and J lost 3; bases outside the gene matches: 6. CDR1 is SGHNT, CDR2 YYREEE, per germline (reference sequence). This CDR3 has 15 residues.

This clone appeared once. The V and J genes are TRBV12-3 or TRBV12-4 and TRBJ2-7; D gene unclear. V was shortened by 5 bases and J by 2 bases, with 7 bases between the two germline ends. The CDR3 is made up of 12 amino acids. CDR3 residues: CASSLQTYEQYF. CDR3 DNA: TGTGCCAGCAGTCTCCAGACCTACGAGCAGTACTTC.

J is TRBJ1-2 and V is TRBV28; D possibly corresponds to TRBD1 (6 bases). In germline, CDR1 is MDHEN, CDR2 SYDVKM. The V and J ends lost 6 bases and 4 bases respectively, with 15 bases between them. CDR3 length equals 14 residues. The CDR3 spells CASRRGGASYGYTF. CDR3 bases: TGTGCCAGCAGGCGAGGGGGGGCCAGCTATGGCTACACCTTC.

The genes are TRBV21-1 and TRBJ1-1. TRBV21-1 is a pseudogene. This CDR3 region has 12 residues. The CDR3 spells CASTHLNTEAFF. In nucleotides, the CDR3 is TGTGCCAGCACCCACTTGAACACTGAAGCTTTCTTT.

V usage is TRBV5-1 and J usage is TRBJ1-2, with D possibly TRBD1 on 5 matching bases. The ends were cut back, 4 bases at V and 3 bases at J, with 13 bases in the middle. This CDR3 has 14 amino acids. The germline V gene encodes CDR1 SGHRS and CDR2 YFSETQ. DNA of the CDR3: TGCGCCAGCAGCCCCCGCCAGGGTTACTATGGCTACACCTTC. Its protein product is CASSPRQGYYGYTF. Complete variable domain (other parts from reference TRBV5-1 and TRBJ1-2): KAGVTQTPRYLIKTRGQQVTLSCSPISGHRSVSWYQQTPGQGLQFLFEYFSETQRNKGNFPGRFSGRQFSNSRSEMNVSTLELGDSALYLCASSPRQGYYGYTFGSGTRLTVV.

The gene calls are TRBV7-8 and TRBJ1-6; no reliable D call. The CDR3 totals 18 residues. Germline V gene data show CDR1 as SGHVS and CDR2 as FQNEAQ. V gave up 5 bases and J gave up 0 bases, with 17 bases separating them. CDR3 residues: CASSPPPRLSSYNSPLHF. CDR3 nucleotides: TGTGCCAGCAGCCCCCCCCCTCGACTGAGCTCCTATAATTCACCCCTCCACTTT.

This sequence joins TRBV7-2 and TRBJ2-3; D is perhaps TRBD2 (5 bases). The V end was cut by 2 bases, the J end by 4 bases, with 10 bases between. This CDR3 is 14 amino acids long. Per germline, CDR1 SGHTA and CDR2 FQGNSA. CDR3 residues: CASSLNRGADTQYF. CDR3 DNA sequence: TGTGCCAGCAGCTTAAACCGGGGAGCAGATACGCAGTATTTT.

The CDR3 DNA reads as TGTGCCAGCACTAACAGGGATGAGCAGTTCTTC. Encoded protein: CASTNRDEQFF. The chain carries TRBV6-6 and TRBJ2-1, with D perhaps matching TRBD1 (6 bases). Germline V CDR1 and CDR2: MNHNY, SVGAGI (reference sequence). This CDR3 region has 11 residues. Trimming removed 7 bases at V and 8 bases at J, with 9 bases between.

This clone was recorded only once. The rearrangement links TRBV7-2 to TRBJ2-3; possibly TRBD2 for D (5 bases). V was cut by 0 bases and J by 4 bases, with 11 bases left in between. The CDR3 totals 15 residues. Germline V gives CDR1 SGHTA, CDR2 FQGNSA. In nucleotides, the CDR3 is TGTGCCAGCAGCTTAGCCCCTAGCCCCCCAGATACGCAGTATTTT. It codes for CASSLAPSPPDTQYF.

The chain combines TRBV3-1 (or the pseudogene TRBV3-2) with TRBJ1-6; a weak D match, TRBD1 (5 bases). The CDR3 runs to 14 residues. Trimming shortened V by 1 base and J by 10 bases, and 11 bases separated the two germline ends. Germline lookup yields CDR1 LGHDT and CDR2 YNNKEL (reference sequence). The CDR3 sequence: CASSQGQGRSPLHF. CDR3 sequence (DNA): TGTGCCAGCAGCCAAGGCCAGGGTAGATCACCCCTCCACTTT.

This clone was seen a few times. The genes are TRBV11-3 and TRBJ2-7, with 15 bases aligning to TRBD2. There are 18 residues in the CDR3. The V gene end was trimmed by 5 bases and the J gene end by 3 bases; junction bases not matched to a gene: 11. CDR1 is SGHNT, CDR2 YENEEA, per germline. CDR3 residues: CASSPYGTSGGTNYEQYF. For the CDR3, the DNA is TGTGCCAGCAGCCCATATGGGACTAGCGGGGGGACTAACTACGAGCAGTACTTC.

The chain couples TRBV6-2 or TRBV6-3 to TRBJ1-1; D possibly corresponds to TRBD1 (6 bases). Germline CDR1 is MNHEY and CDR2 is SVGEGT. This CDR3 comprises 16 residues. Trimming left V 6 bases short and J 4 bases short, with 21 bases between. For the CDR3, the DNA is TGTGCCAGCAGCCAGACCTCGGGGGGCGCGACCACTGAAGCTTTCTTT. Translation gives CASSQTSGGATTEAFF.

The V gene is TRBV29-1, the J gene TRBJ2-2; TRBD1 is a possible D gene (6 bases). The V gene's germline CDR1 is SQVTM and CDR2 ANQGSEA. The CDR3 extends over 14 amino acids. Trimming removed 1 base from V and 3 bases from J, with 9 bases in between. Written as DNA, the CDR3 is TGCAGCGTTGAAGGGACAGACTACACCGGGGAGCTGTTTTTT. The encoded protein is CSVEGTDYTGELFF.

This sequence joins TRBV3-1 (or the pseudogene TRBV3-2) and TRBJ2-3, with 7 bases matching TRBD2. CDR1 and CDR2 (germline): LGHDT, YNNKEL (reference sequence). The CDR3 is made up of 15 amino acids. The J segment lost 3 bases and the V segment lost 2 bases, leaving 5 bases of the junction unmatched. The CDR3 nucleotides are TGTGCCAGCAGCCAATGGCGGGGAGGGACAGATACGCAGTATTTT. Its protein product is CASSQWRGGTDTQYF.

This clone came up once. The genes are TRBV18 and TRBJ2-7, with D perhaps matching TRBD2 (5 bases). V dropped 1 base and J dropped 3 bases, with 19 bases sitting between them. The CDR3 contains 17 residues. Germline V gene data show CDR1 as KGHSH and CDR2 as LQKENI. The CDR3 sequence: CASSPRQVPAGLYEQYF. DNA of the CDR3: TGTGCCAGCTCACCACGGCAAGTCCCTGCGGGCCTCTACGAGCAGTACTTC.

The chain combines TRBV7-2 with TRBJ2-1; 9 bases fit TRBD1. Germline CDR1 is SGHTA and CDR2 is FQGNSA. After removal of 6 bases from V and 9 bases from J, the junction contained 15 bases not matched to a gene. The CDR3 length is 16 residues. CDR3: CASSSIVTGGFGEQFF. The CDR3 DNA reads TGTGCCAGCAGTTCGATTGTGACAGGGGGATTCGGTGAGCAGTTCTTC.